What follows describes a single T cell receptor (beta chain). These data originate in a study of OX40 agonist ivuxolimab in advanced cancers. Germline V gene sequence: CDR1 SGDLS, CDR2 YYNGEE. With V trimmed by 3 bases and J by 0 bases, 12 bases remained unmatched. The CDR3 runs 18 residues. Using immunoSEQ multiplex PCR, the repertoire was profiled, and TCRdb retains in-frame clones only, with some absent. Of under 40,000 clones in the sample, about 86% were seen once. The chain employs TRBV9 and TRBJ2-1, with 7 positions matching TRBD2. The sequences come from CD4+ or CD8+ T cells sorted from blood, collected in a trial of the OX40 agonist ivuxolimab. The TCR originated in an adult with an advanced solid tumor such as melanoma, head and neck, liver or kidney cancer. CDR3 DNA sequence: TGTGCCAGCAGCGCCCCGACGACTAGCTCCAGCTCCTACAATGAGCAGTTCTTC. It specifies CASSAPTTSSSSYNEQFF. The full variable domain, rest sourced from reference TRBV9 and TRBJ2-1, is DSGVTQTPKHLITATGQRVTLRCSPRSGDLSVYWYQQSLDQGLQFLIQYYNGEERAKGNILERFSAQQFPDLHSELNLSSLELGDSALYFCASSAPTTSSSSYNEQFFGPGTRLTVL.